One sample yielded the 19 T cell receptor beta chains listed below, sequenced in a study of metastatic and nonmetastatic thyroid tumors. None of the patients had undergone any treatment ahead of thyroid surgery. TCRdb re-clonotyped the PCR reads via MiXCR. This table holds some 60,000 clones, almost 30% found once. Sequenced: blood. These receptor sequences come from a female donor with papillary thyroid cancer or a benign thyroid nodule (not recorded which). Some clones in this sample may be carry-over from other donors' samples.

The CDR3 region is CSASRPSGRSGELFF. In nucleotides, the CDR3 is TGCAGTGCTAGTCGGCCTAGCGGGAGATCCGGGGAGCTGTTTTTT. The rearrangement joins TRBV20-1 to TRBJ2-2, with 10 nucleotides matching TRBD2. Germline V gene sequence: CDR1 DFQATT, CDR2 SNEGSKA (reference sequence). The CDR3 consists of 15 residues. The V gene end was trimmed by 3 bases and the J gene end by 6 bases; junction bases not matched to a gene: 7.

V is TRBV20-1 and J is TRBJ2-1, with a weak D call TRBD2 (6 bases). The CDR3 has 15 amino acids. V was shortened by 5 bases and J by 6 bases, with 20 bases between the two germline ends. Germline CDR1 is DFQATT and CDR2 is SNEGSKA (reference sequence). In nucleotides, the CDR3 is TGCAGTGCTCTTTGGTGGGGGGAGAGGGTCAATGAGCAGTTCTTC. Translating gives CSALWWGERVNEQFF.

This clone was recorded at least ten times. CDR3 in DNA: TGTGCCAGCAACGACGACAGCTCCTATAATTCACCCCTCCACTTT. Translated, it gives CASNDDSSYNSPLHF. This rearrangement joins TRBV12-3 or TRBV12-4 to TRBJ1-6; perhaps TRBD1 as D (5 bases). The V end lost 7 bases, the J end lost 0 bases, and 10 bases lay between the germline ends. The CDR3 length is 15 residues.

This clone was picked up a small number of times. V and J are TRBV2 and TRBJ2-7; D gene ambiguous. The length of the CDR3 is 10 residues. V lost 4 bases and J lost 6, with 4 bases in between. Germline loops: CDR1 SNHLY, CDR2 FYNNEI. The CDR3 nucleotides read TGTGCCAGCAGTGCCTCCGAGCAGTACTTC. It specifies CASSASEQYF.

This clone occurred many times. The chain's CDR3 is CASSQEELAGAPQYF. In DNA form, the CDR3 reads TGCGCCAGCAGCCAAGAGGAACTAGCGGGAGCCCCTCAGTACTTC. The genes are TRBV4-1 and TRBJ2-7; 11 bases line up with TRBD2. Trimming took 0 bases from V and 10 from J; bases not matched to a gene: 8. The CDR3 covers 15 residues. Germline loops: CDR1 MGHRA, CDR2 YSYEKL.

J is TRBJ1-4 and V is TRBV30; 7 positions agree with TRBD1. J was trimmed by 5 bases and V by 4 bases; bases with no gene match: 7. The V gene's germline CDR1 is GTSNPN and CDR2 SVGIG (reference sequence). CDR3 size: 14 residues. The CDR3 nucleotides are TGTGCCTGGAATGACGCGGGACAGAATGAAAAACTGTTTTTT. Its translation is CAWNDAGQNEKLFF.

The sample holds many counts of this clone. V is TRBV7-2 and J is TRBJ2-1, with 7 nucleotides matching TRBD2. J gave up 3 bases and V 3 bases, and 5 bases lay outside the gene matches. CDR1 is SGHTA, CDR2 FQGNSA, per germline. This CDR3 contains 15 residues. DNA of the CDR3: TGTGCCAGCAGCTTGGCCTCTAGCGGCTACAATGAGCAGTTCTTC. It specifies CASSLASSGYNEQFF.

The chain combines TRBV20-1 with TRBJ2-7; TRBD2 agrees at 7 bases. The germline gives CDR1 DFQATT, CDR2 SNEGSKA (reference sequence). The length of the CDR3 is 12 residues. The V gene end was trimmed by 3 bases and the J gene end by 6 bases; junction bases not matched to a gene: 5. This chain's CDR3 is CSASGRNLEQYF. The DNA of the CDR3 is TGCAGTGCTAGCGGGAGGAATCTCGAGCAGTACTTC.

The rearrangement links TRBV9 to TRBJ2-7; 8 bases are shared with TRBD2. The CDR3 loop spans 14 amino acids. Germline V gene data show CDR1 as SGDLS and CDR2 as YYNGEE. Trimming at V came to 2 bases and at J to 5 bases, leaving 6 bases not matched to a gene. The CDR3 bases are TGTGCCAGCAGCGTGTCGGGAGGGCCCAACGAGCAGTACTTC. Translated, it gives CASSVSGGPNEQYF.

The chain combines TRBV18 with TRBJ2-3, with a possible D match to TRBD2 (5 bases). The CDR3 runs 14 residues. The germline gives CDR1 KGHSH, CDR2 LQKENI. Trimming left V 1 base short and J 5 bases short, with 10 bases between. This CDR3 is CASSPRSGGDTQYF. CDR3 sequence (DNA): TGTGCCAGCTCACCACGGTCAGGAGGAGATACGCAGTATTTT.

The V call is TRBV4-1, the J call TRBJ2-7; TRBD2 matches at 8 bases. Per the germline V gene, CDR1 is MGHRA and CDR2 is YSYEKL. The CDR3 consists of 14 residues. The V and J ends lost 4 bases and 2 bases, in that order; junction bases with no gene match: 4. The CDR3 sequence is CASSLREGPYEQYF. CDR3 DNA sequence: TGCGCCAGCAGCCTCCGGGAGGGTCCCTACGAGCAGTACTTC.

The table lists this clone with a few counts. This rearrangement joins TRBV28 to TRBJ2-2; D is undetermined. The germline gives CDR1 MDHEN, CDR2 SYDVKM. The length of the CDR3 is 12 residues. V was shortened by 5 bases and J by 6 bases, with 7 bases between the two germline ends. In DNA, the CDR3 is TGTGCCAGCAGTCCCGGGCCCGGGGAGCTGTTTTTT. Its protein product is CASSPGPGELFF.

V is TRBV28 and J is TRBJ1-1, with a weak D call TRBD1 (5 bases). CDR1 is MDHEN, CDR2 SYDVKM, per germline. V lost 6 bases and J lost 1, with 12 bases in between. CDR3 length: 14 amino acids. This CDR3 reads CASSSRDKNTEAFF. In DNA, the CDR3 is TGTGCCAGCAGCTCCAGGGATAAGAACACTGAAGCTTTCTTT.

The chain is built from TRBV5-1 and TRBJ1-2, with 7 bases lining up with TRBD1. This CDR3 region has 16 residues. Germline V gives CDR1 SGHRS, CDR2 YFSETQ. The V gene end was trimmed by 5 bases and the J gene end by 1 base; junction bases not matched to a gene: 11. The CDR3: CASRITPRQGNYGYTF. CDR3 sequence (DNA): TGCGCCAGCAGGATCACTCCGAGACAGGGTAACTATGGCTACACCTTC.

V and J are TRBV7-3 and TRBJ2-3, with D unclear. Germline V gene lookup returns CDR1 SGHTA and CDR2 FQGTGA. The V gene lost 1 base and the J gene lost 2 bases, with 7 bases spanning the gap. There are 14 residues in the CDR3. CDR3 in amino acids: CASSLRQNTDTQYF. The CDR3 DNA sequence: TGTGCCAGCAGCTTAAGGCAGAACACAGATACGCAGTATTTT.

The chain combines TRBV2 with TRBJ1-2, with a weak D call TRBD1 (5 bases). The CDR3 runs 14 residues. V was pared by 3 bases and J by 5 bases, with 13 bases between. Germline V gives CDR1 SNHLY, CDR2 FYNNEI. The CDR3 DNA reads as TGTGCCAGCAGTGAGGCAGGGAAAATATATGGCTACACCTTC. It specifies CASSEAGKIYGYTF.

The rearrangement uses TRBV7-8 and TRBJ1-3; no definite D call. CDR1 and CDR2 (germline): SGHVS, FQNEAQ. The V gene lost 4 bases and the J gene lost 0 bases, with 16 bases spanning the gap. The CDR3 is 17 amino acids. In nucleotides, the CDR3 is TGTGCCAGCAGCTACGAGATGCGGGGTAACTCTGGAAACACCATATATTTT. The encoded protein is CASSYEMRGNSGNTIYF. The full variable domain, in which reference TRBV7-8 and TRBJ1-3 provide the parts outside the CDR3, is GAGVSQSPRYKVAKRGQDVALRCDPISGHVSLFWYQQALGQGPEFLTYFQNEAQLDKSGLPSDRFFAERPEGSVSTLKIQRTQQEDSAVYLCASSYEMRGNSGNTIYFGEGSWLTVV.

This clone has more than one count but fewer than ten. The genes are TRBV10-3 and TRBJ2-3, with TRBD1 matching 7 bases. With 5 bases clipped from V and 2 bases from J, the junction kept 4 bases outside the gene matches. This CDR3 spans 14 amino acids. Germline V gives CDR1 ENHRY, CDR2 SYGVKD. CDR3 bases: TGTGCCATCAGTAAGGGACAGACCACAGATACGCAGTATTTT. This translates into CAISKGQTTDTQYF.

This clone was observed a handful of times. The J gene is TRBJ2-1, the V gene TRBV4-3; TRBD1 matches at 11 bases. This CDR3 spans 17 amino acids. Germline loops: CDR1 LGHNA, CDR2 YSLEER. Unmatched junction bases numbered 5, after V lost 0 bases and J lost 4 bases. The chain's CDR3 is CASSQDAGTGGYNEQFF. DNA for the CDR3: TGCGCCAGCAGCCAAGATGCCGGGACAGGGGGATACAATGAGCAGTTCTTC.